The 20 T cell receptor beta chains below all came from one sample that was sequenced in a study of blood T cell repertoires in COVID-19. Libraries were prepared by immunoSEQ multiplex PCR; TCRdb keeps only in-frame clonotypes and omits some of them. The repertoire holds approximately 290,000 clones, with roughly 85% as singletons. The sequencing input was PBMCs or T cells enriched from blood (not recorded which). All receptors derive from a woman in her 30s who had recovered from COVID-19.

This chain joins TRBV28 and TRBJ1-5; 9 bases are shared with TRBD1. Trimming removed 5 bases from V and 4 bases from J; junction bases left unmatched: 12. The CDR3 is 17 residues long. CDR1 and CDR2 (germline): MDHEN, SYDVKM. The CDR3 DNA follows: TGTGCCAGCAGTATCTTTACAGGGGGCATTGAGAATCAGCCCCAGCATTTT. It is translated as CASSIFTGGIENQPQHF.

This chain uses TRBV5-1 with TRBJ2-1, with D perhaps matching TRBD2 (6 bases). Germline V gene data show CDR1 as SGHRS and CDR2 as YFSETQ. With 0 bases removed from V and 2 bases from J, the gap between germline ends came to 12 bases. The CDR3 sequence is 16 residues long. In DNA, the CDR3 is TGCGCCAGCAGCTTGGACCCAACTAGCCCCTACAATGAGCAGTTCTTC. Protein: CASSLDPTSPYNEQFF.

The chain has TRBV14 and TRBJ2-5, with a weak D call TRBD1 (5 bases). The CDR3 spans 14 residues. V was trimmed by 0 bases and J by 4 bases, leaving 9 bases between them. Germline V gene lookup returns CDR1 SGHDN and CDR2 FVKESK. CDR3 in amino acids: CASSQDRVGETQYF. The CDR3 region has the DNA TGTGCCAGCAGCCAAGACAGGGTCGGAGAGACCCAGTACTTC.

The chain uses TRBV6-5 and TRBJ1-1; D is ambiguous. This CDR3 has 14 residues. V was shortened by 2 bases and J by 1 base, with 8 bases between the two germline ends. Germline V lookup: CDR1 MNHEY, CDR2 SVGAGI. CDR3 sequence (DNA): TGTGCCAGCAGTTACGTGTTATCGAACACTGAAGCTTTCTTT. As protein: CASSYVLSNTEAFF.

The CDR3 sequence is CASSPWGQGDYGYTF. CDR3 nucleotide sequence: TGTGCCAGCAGTCCCTGGGGACAGGGGGACTATGGCTACACCTTC. The genes are TRBV28 and TRBJ1-2; 11 bases fit TRBD1. There are 15 residues in the CDR3. In germline, CDR1 is MDHEN, CDR2 SYDVKM. Trimming at V came to 5 bases and at J to 3 bases, leaving 5 bases not matched to a gene.

The rearrangement uses TRBV7-6 and TRBJ2-1; 8 nucleotides align to TRBD2. V trimming: 3 bases; J trimming: 6 bases; junction bases outside the gene matches: 7. The CDR3 covers 15 residues. The germline V gene encodes CDR1 SGHVS and CDR2 FNYEAQ. The CDR3 DNA reads as TGTGCCAGCAGCTTTAGCGGGGTGCTAGTCAATGAGCAGTTCTTC. It codes for CASSFSGVLVNEQFF. Full variable domain (outside the CDR3, taken from reference TRBV7-6 and TRBJ2-1): GAGVSQSPRYKVTKRGQDVALRCDPISGHVSLYWYRQALGQGPEFLTYFNYEAQQDKSGLPNDRFSAERPEGSISTLTIQRTEQRDSAMYRCASSFSGVLVNEQFFGPGTRLTVL.

V usage is TRBV5-6 and J usage is TRBJ2-1, with D possibly TRBD1 on 6 matching bases. V was cut by 1 base and J by 2 bases, with 16 bases left in between. Germline CDR1 is SGHDT and CDR2 is YYEEEE. This CDR3 has 17 amino acids. The CDR3 is CASSLMASTGTYNEQFF. CDR3 bases: TGTGCCAGCAGCTTGATGGCGAGTACAGGGACCTACAATGAGCAGTTCTTC.

This clone was recorded once. This sequence joins TRBV19 and TRBJ2-1; a possible D gene is TRBD2 (5 bases). The CDR3 is 12 residues long. Germline V gene data show CDR1 as LNHDA and CDR2 as SQIVND (reference sequence). V was cut by 3 bases and J by 8 bases, with 8 bases left in between. The CDR3 sequence: CASSIGGYEQFF. The CDR3, as DNA: TGTGCCAGTAGTATCGGAGGCTATGAGCAGTTCTTC.

V and J are TRBV7-2 and TRBJ1-1; no clear D. The CDR3 runs to 14 residues. Germline V CDR1 and CDR2: SGHTA, FQGNSA. Trimming took 7 bases from V and 4 from J, leaving 16 bases between them. CDR3 sequence: CASTIMRGGTEAFF. The CDR3 region has the DNA TGTGCCAGCACCATTATGCGGGGTGGCACTGAAGCTTTCTTT.

This rearrangement joins TRBV3-1 (or the pseudogene TRBV3-2) to TRBJ2-7, with D hard to call. CDR3 size: 14 residues. V shed 2 bases and J shed 3 bases, with 11 bases lying between them. Germline V gene lookup returns CDR1 LGHDT and CDR2 YNNKEL (reference sequence). The CDR3 is CASSQSRRLYEQYF. DNA for the CDR3: TGTGCCAGCAGCCAATCCCGCAGGCTCTACGAGCAGTACTTC.

This clone was observed once. This sequence joins TRBV7-2 and TRBJ1-1, with 8 bases identical to TRBD1. Per the germline V gene, CDR1 is SGHTA and CDR2 is FQGNSA. This CDR3 is 13 amino acids long. Trimming took 1 base from V and 10 from J; bases not matched to a gene: 5. As DNA, the CDR3 is TGTGCCAGCAGCTTAGGTCAGGGGGCAGGAGCTTTCTTT. The encoded protein is CASSLGQGAGAFF.

The chain joins TRBV5-8 to TRBJ2-7; D might be TRBD2 (7 bases). V lost 7 bases and J lost 1, with 15 bases in between. The CDR3 contains 14 residues. Germline loops: CDR1 SGHTS, CDR2 YDEGEE. The CDR3 DNA follows: TGTGCCAGCCGACCGGGGGGCGGTTCCTACGAGCAGTACTTC. The encoded protein is CASRPGGGSYEQYF.

The chain uses TRBV15 and TRBJ1-1; 9 bases are shared with TRBD1. The junction had 3 bases not matched to a gene; V was cut back by 1 base and J by 3 bases. Germline V gives CDR1 LNHNV, CDR2 YYDKDF (reference sequence). CDR3 size: 15 residues. CDR3 in amino acids: CATSRGDRVDTEAFF. The CDR3 nucleotides are TGTGCCACCAGCAGAGGGGACAGGGTAGACACTGAAGCTTTCTTT.

The chain is built from TRBV5-1 and TRBJ2-5; TRBD1 matches at 8 bases. V was clipped by 0 bases and J by 1 base; unmatched bases: 2. CDR1 and CDR2 (germline): SGHRS, YFSETQ. CDR3 length: 15 residues. The CDR3: CASSLDTGGQETQYF. The CDR3 nucleotides are TGCGCCAGCAGCTTGGATACAGGGGGCCAAGAGACCCAGTACTTC.

V usage is TRBV5-8 and J usage is TRBJ1-5, with a tentative D call TRBD1 (6 bases). CDR1 SGHTS and CDR2 YDEGEE come from the germline V gene. The CDR3 is 14 amino acids. V was shortened by 4 bases and J by 3 bases, with 11 bases between the two germline ends. CDR3 loop: CASSRRQDNQPQHF. The CDR3 DNA reads TGTGCCAGCAGCCGTAGACAGGACAATCAGCCCCAGCATTTT.

The CDR3 loop reads CASKYSGGGTEAFF. CDR3 DNA sequence: TGTGCCAGCAAGTATAGCGGGGGCGGCACTGAAGCTTTCTTT. The chain carries TRBV6-4 and TRBJ1-1, with D possibly matching TRBD1 (6 bases). The germline V and J ends were trimmed by 7 bases and 4 bases, with 16 bases remaining between them. Germline V gives CDR1 MRHNA, CDR2 SNTAGT. This CDR3 has 14 residues.

This sequence joins TRBV19 and TRBJ2-5; 8 nucleotides line up with TRBD1. Germline V gene data show CDR1 as LNHDA and CDR2 as SQIVND (reference sequence). This CDR3 is built from 17 residues. The J segment lost 1 base and the V segment lost 3 bases, leaving 10 bases of the junction unmatched. CDR3 in amino acids: CASSIGQGVGPQETQYF. The CDR3 bases are TGTGCCAGTAGTATCGGACAGGGTGTGGGTCCCCAAGAGACCCAGTACTTC.

The V and J genes are TRBV6-5 and TRBJ1-5, with no clear D. The ends were cut back, 7 bases at V and 4 bases at J, with 8 bases in the middle. In germline, CDR1 is MNHEY, CDR2 SVGAGI. The CDR3 extends over 12 amino acids. The CDR3 DNA is TGTGCCAGCAACCGGGAAAATCAGCCCCAGCATTTT. Protein product: CASNRENQPQHF.

This clone was picked up one time. V gene TRBV6-4 combines with J gene TRBJ2-5; TRBD2 matches 7 bases. After removal of 1 base from V and 4 bases from J, the junction contained 9 bases not matched to a gene. The CDR3 spans 16 residues. Germline lookup yields CDR1 MRHNA and CDR2 SNTAGT. CDR3 protein: CASSDFSGGGIETQYF. The CDR3 coding sequence is TGTGCCAGCAGTGACTTCTCCGGCGGGGGAATAGAGACCCAGTACTTC.

The rearrangement uses TRBV7-9 and TRBJ2-7; TRBD2 agrees at 12 bases. CDR3 length equals 17 residues. Germline CDR1 and CDR2: SEHNR and FQNEAQ (reference sequence). The V segment lost 4 bases and the J segment 6 bases; nucleotides outside the gene matches: 13. CDR3 amino acids: CASSSTYLAGGPGEQYF. CDR3 nucleotide sequence: TGTGCCAGCAGCTCCACGTACCTAGCGGGAGGGCCGGGCGAGCAGTACTTC.